This T cell receptor beta chain was captured in a study of Graves' ophthalmopathy and Graves' hyperthyroidism. None of the included patients had other autoimmune diseases, uncontrolled infections, pregnancy or lactation, as these led to exclusion. Amplifying from RNA transcripts, the study obtained TCR beta CDR3 regions. RT-PCR in the first round used HTBI primers; a second-round multiplex PCR followed. TCRdb ran MiXCR on the multiplex PCR reads and lists one entry per CDR3 protein. The table records approximately 1.2 million distinct CDR3 sequences, about 38% of them present only once. V lost 4 bases, J lost 3 bases, and 12 bases lay in between. Germline V gene sequence: CDR1 MNHEY, CDR2 SMNVEV (reference sequence). CDR3 size: 15 residues. About this clonotype: Its target is unknown.

Study results and limitations: For predicting ophthalmopathy progression, the model had 70.59% sensitivity and under 85% specificity. Most clonotypes expanded in thyroid above 0.001 frequency were present in blood too.

This rearrangement joins TRBV27 to TRBJ1-4; weak D call: TRBD1 (5 bases). This TCR came from an adult man with Graves' hyperthyroidism. The sample taken for sequencing was peripheral blood or thyroid tissue (not recorded which). This CDR3 is CASSSLQASNEKLFF. CDR3 coding DNA: TGTGCCAGCAGTTCCCTACAGGCCTCTAATGAAAAACTGTTTTTT.